One sample yielded the 23 T cell receptor beta chains listed below, sequenced in a study of Tregs in tolerant kidney transplant recipients (dated by TCRdb to between 2017 and 2020). This sample's time point label indicates: 6 months after combined kidney and bone marrow transplant. Transplants used related donors with nonmyeloablative bone marrow transplantation; mixed chimerism was transient in the human trials. The library was prepared using the immunoSEQ multiplex PCR assay. TCRdb stores this immuneACCESS table with in-frame sequences only. Part of the clones is absent; in the studies checked, under half of the shortfall reflects unresolved V genes, and no reason is known for the rest. The sample's table lists a count of about 6,300 clones. The top ten clonotypes cover less than 7% of the sample. The sample here was CD4+ T cells from blood (PBMCs), taken 6 months after the transplant. The receptors here all came from a human patient who received a combined kidney and bone marrow transplant. Some T cells may originate with the graft donor following a transplant.

As for this clone: The CDR3 is cut off 3 residues early in the read; its end comes from the germline J gene. J is TRBJ1-1 and V is TRBV5-1, with TRBD1 identical over 7 bases. Germline assignment: CDR1 SGHRS and CDR2 YFSETQ. V lost 6 bases and J lost 0; bases outside the gene matches: 5. This CDR3 is 14 amino acids long. The sequenced part of the CDR3 DNA is TGCGCCAGCAACCAGGGGGGCATGAACACTGAA. This sequence encodes CASNQGGMNTE. The whole CDR3 protein reads CASNQGGMNTEAFF.

Details on this clone: The read stops 3 residues short of the end of the CDR3; the missing end is completed from the germline J gene. V and J are TRBV20-1 and TRBJ2-7; a possible D gene is TRBD2 (6 bases). Germline values: CDR1 DFQATT, CDR2 SNEGSKA (reference sequence). CDR3 size: 14 residues. Trimming took 1 base from V and 2 from J, leaving 12 bases between them. CDR3 sequence: CSARVGTPTYEQYF. The sequenced CDR3 bases are TGCAGTGCTAGAGTAGGGACTCCTACCTACGAG.

Turning to this clone: The read falls 3 residues short of the CDR3 end, and the missing part is taken from the germline J gene. This sequence joins TRBV30 and TRBJ1-3, with 7 bases aligning to TRBD1. CDR1 and CDR2 (germline): GTSNPN, SVGIG (reference sequence). This CDR3 is 12 amino acids long. Trimming took 6 bases from V and 3 from J; bases not matched to a gene: 2. CDR3 sequence: CACAGGGNTIYF. The DNA read from the CDR3 is TGTGCCTGCGCAGGGGGTGGAAACACC. The variable domain in full, with the rest retrieved from reference TRBV30 and TRBJ1-3, is SQTIHQWPATLVQPVGSPLSLECTVEGTSNPNLYWYRQAAGRGLQLLFYSVGIGQISSEVPQNLSASRPQDRQFILSSKKLLLSDSGFYLCACAGGGNTIYFGEGSWLTVV.

A remark on this clone: The sequenced fragment ends 3 residues before the CDR3 boundary, so the rest is inferred from the germline J gene. The V call is TRBV7-2, the J call TRBJ1-6; 9 positions agree with TRBD1. The CDR3 sequence is 15 residues long. The germline V gene encodes CDR1 SGHTA and CDR2 FQGNSA. Unmatched junction bases numbered 9, after V lost 4 bases and J lost 11 bases. The covered CDR3 bases are TGTGCCAGCAGCTACCCGGGACAGGGAGTGGCACCC. This gives the protein CASSYPGQGVAP. The whole CDR3 region reads CASSYPGQGVAPLHF.

In terms of frequency, this clone is medium-sized. The CDR3 end is not reached by the read, which stops 3 residues before it; the germline J gene fills it in. This chain links TRBV20-1 with TRBJ1-1, with D possibly being TRBD1 (6 bases). This CDR3 spans 13 amino acids. Trimming left V 3 bases short and J 5 bases short, with 13 bases between. The germline V gene encodes CDR1 DFQATT and CDR2 SNEGSKA (reference sequence). The CDR3 region is CSARRQALTEAFF. The part of the CDR3 DNA that was read is TGCAGTGCTAGGAGACAGGCTCTGACTGAA.

This clone ranks as medium-sized (0.01 to 0.1%) in terms of frequency. Read data end 3 residues before the CDR3 end; the end is taken from the germline J gene. The chain employs TRBV30 and TRBJ1-4; a weak D match, TRBD1 (5 bases). This CDR3 spans 13 amino acids. Germline V CDR1 and CDR2: GTSNPN, SVGIG (reference sequence). The V and J ends lost 3 bases and 3 bases respectively, with 8 bases between them. CDR3 amino acids: CAWSLGPNEKLFF. The covered CDR3 bases are TGTGCCTGGAGCTTGGGGCCTAATGAAAAA. The whole variable domain, remainder taken from reference TRBV30 and TRBJ1-4, is SQTIHQWPATLVQPVGSPLSLECTVEGTSNPNLYWYRQAAGRGLQLLFYSVGIGQISSEVPQNLSASRPQDRQFILSSKKLLLSDSGFYLCAWSLGPNEKLFFGSGTQLSVL.

As concerns this clone: The CDR3 extends 3 residues past the end of the read, so its final part is completed from the germline J gene. The chain is built from TRBV4-2 and TRBJ2-1; D perhaps matches TRBD2 (7 bases). CDR3 length: 16 residues. Germline assignment: CDR1 LGHNA and CDR2 YNFKEQ. V was shortened by 0 bases and J by 5 bases, with 14 bases between the two germline ends. The DNA read from the CDR3 is TGTGCCAGCAGCCAAGATGGGGGCGGGAGTGACAATGAG. As protein: CASSQDGGGSDNE. From start to end, the CDR3 is CASSQDGGGSDNEQFF.

In regard to this clone: The CDR3 end falls 3 residues outside the read, so it is completed with the germline J gene. V usage is TRBV19 and J usage is TRBJ2-3; D is unclear. The CDR3 spans 14 residues. CDR1 and CDR2 from the germline V gene are LNHDA and SQIVND (reference sequence). V was clipped by 6 bases and J by 0 bases, with 10 bases between them. Here the CDR3 reads CASRELSSTDTQYF. The sequenced CDR3 bases are TGTGCCAGTAGAGAGCTCTCAAGCACAGATACG.

Points on this clone: The CDR3 end falls 3 residues outside the read, so it is completed with the germline J gene. The J gene is TRBJ2-5, the V gene TRBV9; 7 bases are a match to TRBD2. V gave up 0 bases and J gave up 4 bases; unmatched junction bases: 9. This CDR3 is built from 16 residues. Germline-derived CDR1 and CDR2 are SGDLS and YYNGEE. The CDR3 sequence is CASSVGGGSLRETQYF. The sequenced CDR3 bases are TGTGCCAGCAGCGTAGGGGGGGGTAGTTTGAGAGAGACC.

Points on this clone: Read coverage stops 3 residues before the CDR3 terminus; the germline J gene supplies the remainder. This chain connects TRBV20-1 to TRBJ2-3; D ambiguous. CDR3 length equals 17 residues. In germline, CDR1 is DFQATT, CDR2 SNEGSKA (reference sequence). V was pared by 0 bases and J by 0 bases, with 16 bases between. The DNA read from the CDR3 is TGCAGTGCTAGAGATCCCGCCCGTGATACTAGCACAGATACG. It is translated as CSARDPARDTSTDT. The CDR3, in full, reads CSARDPARDTSTDTQYF.

Concerning this clone: Read sequence stops 3 residues before the CDR3 end, and the germline J gene provides the missing end. The chain has TRBV9 and TRBJ1-2; D uncertain. The CDR3 runs to 12 residues. Germline V gene data show CDR1 as SGDLS and CDR2 as YYNGEE. This CDR3 is CASSPAARGYTF. The DNA read from the CDR3 is TGTGCCAGCAGCCCCGCTGCCAGAGGC.

On this clone itself: The CDR3 goes on 3 residues after the read ends, and that part is filled in from the germline J gene. This chain connects TRBV23-1 to TRBJ1-6; no clear D. TRBV23-1 is labeled an ORF, and its function is uncertain. The CDR3 has 16 amino acids. Trimming pared 3 bases from V and 0 bases from J, leaving 9 bases between. The sequenced part of the CDR3 DNA is TGCGCCAGCAGTCAGGTCCAGAGCTCCTATAATTCACCC. This gives the protein CASSQVQSSYNSP. The whole CDR3 sequence reads CASSQVQSSYNSPLHF.

With regard to this clone: The read is 3 residues too short to cover the CDR3 end, so that end is filled in from the germline J gene. The V and J genes are TRBV6-4 and TRBJ2-1; TRBD2 agrees at 14 bases. This CDR3 is 15 amino acids long. After removal of 5 bases from V and 7 bases from J, the junction contained 4 bases not matched to a gene. The germline V gene encodes CDR1 MRHNA and CDR2 SNTAGT. CDR3 DNA (partial): TGTGCCAGCAGTCGACTAGCGGGAGGGGGTAATGAG. It codes for CASSRLAGGGNE. In full, the CDR3 reads CASSRLAGGGNEQFF.

Considering frequency, this clone is medium-sized (0.01 to 0.1%). CDR3 protein: CASSRQGPKNIQYF. The DNA read from the CDR3 is TGTGCCAGCAGCCGACAGGGCCCAAAAAACATT. The gene calls are TRBV2 and TRBJ2-4; 7 positions match TRBD1. The read ends 3 residues early relative to the CDR3; the germline J gene fills the gap. Trimming removed 6 bases from V and 4 bases from J; junction bases left unmatched: 6. CDR3 length: 14 residues. CDR1 is SNHLY, CDR2 FYNNEI, per germline.

A note on this clone: The read falls 3 residues short of the CDR3 end, and the missing part is taken from the germline J gene. This sequence joins TRBV20-1 and TRBJ2-7; 11 bases are shared with TRBD2. Germline CDR1 and CDR2: DFQATT and SNEGSKA (reference sequence). This CDR3 is built from 15 residues. J was trimmed by 5 bases and V by 3 bases; bases with no gene match: 9. CDR3 bases read: TGCAGTGCTAGGACACTAGCGGGAGTGGGAGACGAG. This codes for CSARTLAGVGDE. The CDR3 as a whole reads CSARTLAGVGDEQYF.

About this clone: The read comes to an end 3 residues before the CDR3 does, leaving the germline J gene to fill in the end. The chain is built from TRBV5-4 and TRBJ2-5; 8 bases match TRBD1. The CDR3 consists of 15 residues. J was trimmed by 1 base and V by 2 bases; bases with no gene match: 4. Germline CDR1 reads SGHNT; CDR2 reads YYREEE (reference sequence). CDR3 amino acids: CASSFGQGGQETQYF. The sequenced CDR3 bases are TGTGCCAGCAGCTTCGGACAGGGAGGCCAAGAGACC.

A word on this clone: The read terminates 3 residues before the CDR3 end, so the remaining end is supplied by the germline J gene. This rearrangement joins TRBV30 to TRBJ1-6; D gene ambiguous. The CDR3 sequence is 13 residues long. V lost 3 bases, J lost 7 bases, and 10 bases lay in between. Germline V lookup: CDR1 GTSNPN, CDR2 SVGIG (reference sequence). The CDR3 DNA, read in part, is TGTGCCTGGAGAGGGAGCGGGAATTCACCC. It yields the protein CAWRGSGNSP. The entire CDR3 reads CAWRGSGNSPLHF.

Concerning this clone: With the read ending 3 residues before the CDR3 end, the germline J gene is used to fill in that end. The chain links TRBV20-1 to TRBJ2-7; TRBD2 matches at 8 bases. J gave up 3 bases and V 7 bases, and 11 bases lay outside the gene matches. The V gene's germline CDR1 is DFQATT and CDR2 SNEGSKA (reference sequence). CDR3 length: 14 amino acids. CDR3 loop: CSVPGAGGDYEQYF. Incomplete CDR3 DNA: TGCAGTGTCCCTGGGGCGGGGGGAGACTACGAG.

With respect to this clone: The CDR3 goes on 3 residues after the read ends, and that part is filled in from the germline J gene. The chain links TRBV19 to TRBJ2-3; 8 bases are a match to TRBD2. This CDR3 contains 12 residues. Germline assignment: CDR1 LNHDA and CDR2 SQIVND (reference sequence). CDR3 bases read: TGTGCCAGTAGGGGAGGGGGACTAGCG. Translating gives CASRGGGLA. The full CDR3 is CASRGGGLAQYF.

As to this clone: The CDR3 goes on 3 residues after the read ends, and that part is filled in from the germline J gene. The chain combines TRBV10-1 with TRBJ2-2, with TRBD2 as a possible D gene (6 bases). The CDR3 is made up of 17 amino acids. The germline V gene encodes CDR1 WNHNN and CDR2 SYGVQD (reference sequence). Trimming took 4 bases from V and 1 from J, leaving 16 bases between them. Partial CDR3 DNA: TGCGCCAGCAGTGTACACGGGAGCGGAGGGAACACCGGGGAG. Residues: CASSVHGSGGNTGE. In full, the CDR3 reads CASSVHGSGGNTGELFF.

Judged by frequency, this clone is medium-sized. Coverage ceases 3 residues before the CDR3 finishes, and the germline J gene fills in the end. The V and J genes are TRBV5-1 and TRBJ2-6, with D possibly being TRBD2 (6 bases). CDR3 length equals 16 residues. CDR1 is SGHRS, CDR2 YFSETQ, per germline. Trimming cost V 0 bases and J 0 bases, with 7 bases left between them. CDR3 bases read: TGCGCCAGCAGCTTGGGGGGGGTCTCTGGGGCCAACGTC. This translates into CASSLGGVSGANV. The whole CDR3 protein reads CASSLGGVSGANVLTF.

On this clone: The sequence runs out 3 residues before the end of the CDR3; the remainder is reconstructed from the germline J gene. The chain couples TRBV5-1 to TRBJ1-6, with D possibly being TRBD1 (6 bases). The CDR3 is made up of 15 amino acids. CDR1 is SGHRS, CDR2 YFSETQ, per germline. The V gene lost 0 bases and the J gene lost 8 bases, with 12 bases spanning the gap. Partial CDR3 DNA: TGCGCCAGCAGCTTGGTCGGACAGCTGGATTCACCC. Amino acid sequence: CASSLVGQLDSP. The entire CDR3 reads CASSLVGQLDSPLHF.

As to this clone: Sequencing ends 3 residues short of the CDR3 end; the germline J gene provides the rest. This chain links TRBV5-1 with TRBJ2-3; 14 positions match TRBD2. The CDR3 spans 18 residues. V lost 4 bases to trimming and J lost 3 bases; unmatched junction nucleotides: 10. Germline V gives CDR1 SGHRS, CDR2 YFSETQ. CDR3 sequence reads: CASSLESWTSGRTDTQYF. Partial CDR3 DNA: TGCGCCAGCAGCCTGGAATCCTGGACTAGCGGGAGGACAGATACG.